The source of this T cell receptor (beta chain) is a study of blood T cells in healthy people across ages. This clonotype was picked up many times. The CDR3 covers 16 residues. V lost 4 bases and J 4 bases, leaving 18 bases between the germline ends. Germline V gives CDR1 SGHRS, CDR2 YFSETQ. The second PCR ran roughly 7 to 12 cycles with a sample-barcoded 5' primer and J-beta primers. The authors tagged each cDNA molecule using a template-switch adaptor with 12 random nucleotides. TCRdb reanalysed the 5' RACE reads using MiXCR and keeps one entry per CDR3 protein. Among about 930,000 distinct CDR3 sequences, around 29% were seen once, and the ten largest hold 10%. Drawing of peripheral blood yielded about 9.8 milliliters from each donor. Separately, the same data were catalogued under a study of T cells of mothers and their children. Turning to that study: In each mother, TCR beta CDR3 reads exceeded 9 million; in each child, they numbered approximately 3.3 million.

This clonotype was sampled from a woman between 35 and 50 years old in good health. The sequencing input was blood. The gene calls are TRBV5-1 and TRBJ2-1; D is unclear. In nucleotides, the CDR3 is TGCGCCAGCAGCCGGCCCCGAGAAACCCCTTACAATGAGCAGTTCTTC. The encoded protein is CASSRPRETPYNEQFF.